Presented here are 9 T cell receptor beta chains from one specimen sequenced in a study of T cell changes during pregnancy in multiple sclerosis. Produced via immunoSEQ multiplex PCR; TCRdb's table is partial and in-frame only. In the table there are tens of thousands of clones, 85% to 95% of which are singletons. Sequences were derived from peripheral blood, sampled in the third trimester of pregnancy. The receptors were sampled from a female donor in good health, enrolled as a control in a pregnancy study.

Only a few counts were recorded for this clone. The CDR3 DNA follows: TGCGCCAGCAGCCAAGATCGGGGGGCGGACTCGGAAGCTTTCTTT. This gives the protein CASSQDRGADSEAFF. The chain joins TRBV4-1 to TRBJ1-1; D possibly corresponds to TRBD1 (6 bases). The germline CDR1 and CDR2 sequences are MGHRA and YSYEKL. The V gene lost 0 bases and the J gene lost 8 bases, with 16 bases spanning the gap. The CDR3 spans 15 residues.

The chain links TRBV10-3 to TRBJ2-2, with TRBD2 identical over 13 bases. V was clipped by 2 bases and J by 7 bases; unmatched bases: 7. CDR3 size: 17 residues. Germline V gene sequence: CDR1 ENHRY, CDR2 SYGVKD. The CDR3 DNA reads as TGTGCCATCAGTGAGGTGACTAGCGGGAGGATTGGCGGGGAGCTGTTTTTT. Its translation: CAISEVTSGRIGGELFF.

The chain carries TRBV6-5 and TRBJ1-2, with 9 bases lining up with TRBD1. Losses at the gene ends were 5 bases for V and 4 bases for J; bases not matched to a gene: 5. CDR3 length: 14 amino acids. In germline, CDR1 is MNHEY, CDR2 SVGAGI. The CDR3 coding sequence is TGTGCCAGCAGTCTAGGACAGGGGAGCTATGGCTACACCTTC. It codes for CASSLGQGSYGYTF.

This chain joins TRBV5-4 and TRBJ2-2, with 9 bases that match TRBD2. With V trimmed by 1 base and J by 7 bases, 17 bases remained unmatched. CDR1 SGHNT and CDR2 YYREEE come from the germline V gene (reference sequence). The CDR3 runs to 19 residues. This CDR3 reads CASSLSERGARMRGGELFF. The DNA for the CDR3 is TGTGCCAGCAGCTTGTCGGAGCGGGGGGCCCGGATGAGGGGCGGGGAGCTGTTTTTT.

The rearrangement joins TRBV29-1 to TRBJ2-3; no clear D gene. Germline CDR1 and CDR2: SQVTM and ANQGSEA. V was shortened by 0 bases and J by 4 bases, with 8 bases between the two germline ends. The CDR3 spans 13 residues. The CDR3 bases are TGCAGCGTTGAAGAGTTCGTCCCAGATACGCAGTATTTT. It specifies CSVEEFVPDTQYF.

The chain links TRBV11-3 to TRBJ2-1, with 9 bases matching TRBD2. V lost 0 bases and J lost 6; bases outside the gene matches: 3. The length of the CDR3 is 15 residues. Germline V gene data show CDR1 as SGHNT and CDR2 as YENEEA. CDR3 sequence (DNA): TGTGCCAGCAGCTTAGAAGCGGGGGGATTCAATGAGCAGTTCTTC. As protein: CASSLEAGGFNEQFF.

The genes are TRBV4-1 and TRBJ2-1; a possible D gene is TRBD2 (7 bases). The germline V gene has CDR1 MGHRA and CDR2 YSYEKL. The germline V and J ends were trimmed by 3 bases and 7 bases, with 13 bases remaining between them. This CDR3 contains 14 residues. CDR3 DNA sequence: TGCGCCAGCAGCCATAAGGGGGGGACTAATGAGCAGTTCTTC. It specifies CASSHKGGTNEQFF.

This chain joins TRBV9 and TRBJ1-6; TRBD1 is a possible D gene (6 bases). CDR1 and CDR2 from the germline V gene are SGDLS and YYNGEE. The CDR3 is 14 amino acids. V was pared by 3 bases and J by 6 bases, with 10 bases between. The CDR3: CASSESGANSPLHF. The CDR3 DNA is TGTGCCAGCAGCGAGTCAGGGGCTAATTCACCCCTCCACTTT.

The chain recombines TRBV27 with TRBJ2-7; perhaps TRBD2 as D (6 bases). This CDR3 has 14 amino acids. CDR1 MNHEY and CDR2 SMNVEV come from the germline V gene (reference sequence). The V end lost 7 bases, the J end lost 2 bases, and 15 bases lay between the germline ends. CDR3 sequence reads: CASNAGTFPYEQYF. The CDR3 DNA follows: TGTGCCAGCAATGCCGGGACTTTTCCCTACGAGCAGTACTTC.